This entry lists 22 T cell receptor beta chains sequenced from one sample in a study of blood T cell repertoires in COVID-19. Profiling relied on immunoSEQ multiplex PCR, and the TCRdb table lists in-frame clones only, not all of them. The repertoire holds approximately 94,000 clones, with roughly nine tenths as singletons. Sequenced input: peripheral blood. The receptors stem from a man between 45 and 60 years old with active COVID-19.

This chain connects TRBV3-1 (or the pseudogene TRBV3-2) to TRBJ2-5; TRBD2 aligns across 16 bases. V was pared by 4 bases and J by 5 bases, with 7 bases of the junction left unmatched. The CDR3 covers 17 residues. The germline gives CDR1 LGHDT, CDR2 YNNKEL (reference sequence). The CDR3 loop is CASSPGTSGGAMETQYF. The CDR3 bases are TGTGCCAGCAGCCCCGGGACTAGCGGGGGGGCTATGGAGACCCAGTACTTC.

This chain links TRBV29-1 with TRBJ2-1; perhaps TRBD2 as D (5 bases). Germline values: CDR1 SQVTM, CDR2 ANQGSEA. V dropped 7 bases and J dropped 11 bases, with 15 bases sitting between them. The CDR3 is 11 amino acids. The CDR3 DNA is TGCAGCGCGACTAAATGGCCCCAGCAGTTCTTC. Amino acid sequence: CSATKWPQQFF.

The chain employs TRBV6-5 and TRBJ2-2; D is unresolved. CDR3 length: 12 amino acids. Trimming stripped 3 bases from V and 7 bases from J, with 6 bases between. The germline CDR1 and CDR2 sequences are MNHEY and SVGAGI. The CDR3 region is CASSYSGGELFF. The CDR3 bases are TGTGCCAGCAGTTATAGTGGCGGGGAGCTGTTTTTT.

This clone was found once. This chain connects TRBV5-4 to TRBJ2-5; 8 positions match TRBD2. The CDR3 has 15 residues. The J segment lost 4 bases and the V segment lost 3 bases, leaving 8 bases of the junction unmatched. Germline values: CDR1 SGHNT, CDR2 YYREEE (reference sequence). CDR3 residues: CASSSAGGLIETQYF. The DNA for the CDR3 is TGTGCCAGCAGCTCCGCGGGGGGCCTTATAGAGACCCAGTACTTC.

This clone was seen once. V is TRBV29-1 and J is TRBJ2-3; TRBD1 might be the D (5 bases). With 8 bases removed from V and 3 bases from J, the gap between germline ends came to 18 bases. This CDR3 is built from 14 residues. Germline V gene sequence: CDR1 SQVTM, CDR2 ANQGSEA. DNA of the CDR3: TGCAGCACTTTTCCAAGGGGTGGTACAGATACGCAGTATTTT. Translating it yields CSTFPRGGTDTQYF.

This chain links TRBV29-1 with TRBJ2-1; the match to TRBD1 covers 10 bases. Germline values: CDR1 SQVTM, CDR2 ANQGSEA. J was trimmed by 9 bases and V by 8 bases; bases with no gene match: 13. The CDR3 extends over 14 amino acids. The CDR3 DNA follows: TGCAGCATCCAAACGACAGGGGGCATGGCTGAGCAGTTCTTC. It codes for CSIQTTGGMAEQFF.

The chain combines TRBV20-1 with TRBJ2-3; tentative D call: TRBD2 (6 bases). This CDR3 is built from 16 residues. Per germline, CDR1 DFQATT and CDR2 SNEGSKA (reference sequence). Trimming stripped 3 bases from V and 1 base from J, with 17 bases between. The CDR3 loop reads CSASPGVGIGTDTQYF. The CDR3 nucleotides are TGCAGTGCTAGTCCGGGAGTGGGGATAGGCACAGATACGCAGTATTTT.

The chain couples TRBV7-2 to TRBJ2-1; 8 bases match TRBD1. Germline-derived CDR1 and CDR2 are SGHTA and FQGNSA. The CDR3 length is 15 residues. The ends lost 6 bases at V and 1 base at J; junction bases unmatched: 5. CDR3 sequence reads: CASRPDRGSYNEQFF. In DNA form, the CDR3 reads TGTGCCAGCAGACCCGACAGGGGTTCCTACAATGAGCAGTTCTTC.

This rearrangement joins TRBV3-1 (or the pseudogene TRBV3-2) to TRBJ2-7; the match to TRBD1 covers 7 bases. CDR1 and CDR2 (germline): LGHDT, YNNKEL (reference sequence). The length of the CDR3 is 13 residues. Losses at the gene ends were 3 bases for V and 4 bases for J; bases not matched to a gene: 3. CDR3 protein: CASSHRDRYEQYF. The CDR3 DNA reads as TGTGCCAGCAGCCACCGGGACAGATACGAGCAGTACTTC.

The chain joins TRBV2 to TRBJ1-4; D perhaps matches TRBD1 (6 bases). The V and J ends lost 6 bases and 8 bases respectively, with 16 bases between them. Germline CDR1 reads SNHLY; CDR2 reads FYNNEI. CDR3 length equals 14 residues. CDR3 region: CASSPGRGGEKLFF. CDR3 nucleotide sequence: TGTGCCAGCAGCCCGGGGAGGGGGGGCGAAAAACTGTTTTTT.

This chain links TRBV6-2 or TRBV6-3 with TRBJ1-3; D ambiguous. CDR3 length equals 14 residues. Germline CDR1 MNHEY, CDR2 SVGEGT. V dropped 6 bases and J dropped 4 bases, with 13 bases sitting between them. In nucleotides, the CDR3 is TGTGCCAGCAGCCGGCTTAAAATGGGAAACACCATATATTTT. It encodes CASSRLKMGNTIYF.

The J gene is TRBJ1-5, the V gene TRBV5-6; maybe TRBD1 (5 bases). With 1 base removed from V and 4 bases from J, the gap between germline ends came to 18 bases. Germline loops: CDR1 SGHDT, CDR2 YYEEEE. The CDR3 is 17 residues long. CDR3 in amino acids: CASSLIRGGGANQPQHF. In nucleotides, the CDR3 is TGTGCCAGCAGCTTGATCCGCGGGGGAGGCGCGAATCAGCCCCAGCATTTT.

The J gene is TRBJ1-5, the V gene TRBV20-1, with TRBD1 as a possible D gene (6 bases). The CDR3 is 18 amino acids. Germline V gene data show CDR1 as DFQATT and CDR2 as SNEGSKA (reference sequence). V dropped 3 bases and J dropped 3 bases, with 24 bases sitting between them. The DNA of the CDR3 is TGCAGTGCTAGTGGGGACACGGGACAAAATTTCATCAATCAGCCCCAGCATTTT. Protein sequence: CSASGDTGQNFINQPQHF.

The gene calls are TRBV5-6 and TRBJ2-1; a possible D gene is TRBD2 (6 bases). V was pared by 0 bases and J by 13 bases, with 14 bases between. The CDR3 contains 13 residues. Germline CDR1 reads SGHDT; CDR2 reads YYEEEE. CDR3 sequence: CASSLATSSPQFF. The CDR3, as DNA: TGTGCCAGCAGCTTGGCTACTAGCTCCCCTCAGTTCTTC.

With regard to this clone: One junction end disagrees with the germline gene, perhaps due to a read error. This chain uses TRBV3-1 (or the pseudogene TRBV3-2) with TRBJ2-1; TRBD2 is a possible D gene (7 bases). This CDR3 comprises 19 residues. Per germline, CDR1 LGHDT and CDR2 YNNKEL (reference sequence). The CDR3, as DNA: TGTGCCCGCAGCTGGGGGGGGCGGGCTCGCGGGATCTATGGGAATGAGCAGTTCTTC. Protein: CARSWGGRARGIYGNEQFF.

The chain employs TRBV12-5 and TRBJ1-5; the D is unclear. Germline assignment: CDR1 LGHNT and CDR2 FRNRAP. This CDR3 region has 13 residues. V dropped 2 bases and J dropped 4 bases, with 6 bases sitting between them. The CDR3 bases are TGTGCTAGTGGTTTGACGGGAAATCAGCCCCAGCATTTT. Encoded protein: CASGLTGNQPQHF.

This sequence joins TRBV7-9 and TRBJ1-1; maybe TRBD1 (6 bases). With 5 bases removed from V and 2 bases from J, the gap between germline ends came to 12 bases. This CDR3 spans 14 amino acids. Germline values: CDR1 SEHNR, CDR2 FQNEAQ (reference sequence). The chain's CDR3 is CASSLQGENTEAFF. The DNA of the CDR3 is TGTGCCAGCAGCCTACAGGGTGAAAACACTGAAGCTTTCTTT.

In its sample, this clone was seen a few times. The chain carries TRBV6-1 and TRBJ2-1; TRBD1 agrees at 9 bases. Germline V gene lookup returns CDR1 MNHNS and CDR2 SASEGT. The ends lost 4 bases at V and 7 bases at J; junction bases unmatched: 11. The length of the CDR3 is 16 residues. The DNA for the CDR3 is TGTGCCAGCAGTGCTTCGCTAGGGACAGGGAGGAATGAGCAGTTCTTC. This sequence encodes CASSASLGTGRNEQFF.

The count of this clone is one. The V gene is TRBV18, the J gene TRBJ2-3; 8 bases are shared with TRBD2. The CDR3 runs to 16 residues. The V gene end was trimmed by 3 bases and the J gene end by 3 bases; junction bases not matched to a gene: 8. Germline V gene data show CDR1 as KGHSH and CDR2 as LQKENI. CDR3 DNA sequence: TGTGCCAGCTCACCTAGGAGCGGGAGAATAACAGATACGCAGTATTTT. The encoded protein is CASSPRSGRITDTQYF.

The chain has TRBV7-9 and TRBJ1-2, with a tentative D call TRBD1 (6 bases). Germline V gene data show CDR1 as SEHNR and CDR2 as FQNEAQ (reference sequence). Trimming removed 5 bases at V and 4 bases at J, with 17 bases between. The CDR3 spans 15 residues. This chain's CDR3 is CASSRDEARGYGYTF. CDR3 bases: TGTGCCAGCAGCAGAGACGAGGCCAGGGGCTATGGCTACACCTTC.

The J gene is TRBJ2-5, the V gene TRBV19; TRBD1 is a possible D gene (6 bases). Germline V CDR1 and CDR2: LNHDA, SQIVND (reference sequence). Trimming removed 8 bases from V and 2 bases from J, with 15 bases in between. The CDR3 loop spans 14 amino acids. In DNA, the CDR3 is TGTGCCAGTGGGTACGGCAGGGGTCAAGAGACCCAGTACTTC. Translation: CASGYGRGQETQYF.

The rearrangement links TRBV27 to TRBJ1-1; maybe TRBD1 (6 bases). Trimming removed 2 bases from V and 0 bases from J, with 22 bases in between. Germline loops: CDR1 MNHEY, CDR2 SMNVEV (reference sequence). This CDR3 has 19 residues. CDR3 loop: CASSLGAITGTPMNTEAFF. The CDR3 DNA reads as TGTGCCAGCAGTTTAGGGGCCATAACCGGGACACCTATGAACACTGAAGCTTTCTTT.